Shown below are 8 T cell receptor beta chains from a single sample sequenced in a study of cytomegalovirus exposure and HLA in healthy donors. The PCR ran on 60 Vbeta and 13 Jbeta primers. TCRdb's table, derived via immunoSEQ multiplex PCR, lists solely in-frame clones and lacks some. The sample has approximately 170,000 clones; approximately 70% are singletons. Sequences were obtained from PBMCs. The receptor set was obtained from a woman younger than 45 in good health and CMV-seropositive.

This chain links TRBV27 with TRBJ1-2; 9 bases fit TRBD1. Trimming removed 6 bases from V and 4 bases from J; junction bases left unmatched: 6. The CDR3 extends over 14 amino acids. Germline V gene sequence: CDR1 MNHEY, CDR2 SMNVEV (reference sequence). The CDR3 DNA sequence: TGTGCCAGCAGGGGACAGGGAGCGGGCTATGGCTACACCTTC. It yields the protein CASRGQGAGYGYTF.

V gene TRBV9 combines with J gene TRBJ2-5, with D tentatively TRBD1 (6 bases). Germline values: CDR1 SGDLS, CDR2 YYNGEE. The CDR3 sequence is 13 residues long. The germline V and J ends were trimmed by 0 bases and 11 bases, with 14 bases remaining between them. This chain's CDR3 is CASSVGVSGEQYF. CDR3 nucleotides: TGTGCCAGCAGCGTAGGGGTATCAGGGGAGCAGTACTTC. Full variable domain (remainder filled in from reference TRBV9 and TRBJ2-5): DSGVTQTPKHLITATGQRVTLRCSPRSGDLSVYWYQQSLDQGLQFLIQYYNGEERAKGNILERFSAQQFPDLHSELNLSSLELGDSALYFCASSVGVSGEQYFGPGTRLLVL.

V is TRBV19 and J is TRBJ2-1; 10 bases are a match to TRBD2. Germline V CDR1 and CDR2: LNHDA, SQIVND (reference sequence). J gave up 0 bases and V 9 bases, and 8 bases lay outside the gene matches. The CDR3 runs to 16 residues. The DNA of the CDR3 is TGTGCCAGCTCTGGACTAGCGGACTTCTCCTACAATGAGCAGTTCTTC. The encoded protein is CASSGLADFSYNEQFF.

About this clone: The sample contains more than one DNA sequence encoding this CDR3. V is TRBV27 and J is TRBJ1-5, with 7 nucleotides matching TRBD1. The CDR3 loop spans 13 amino acids. Trimming removed 5 bases from V and 4 bases from J; junction bases left unmatched: 2. Looked up from germline, CDR1 is MNHEY and CDR2 is SMNVEV (reference sequence). This CDR3 is CASSIQGNQPQHF. CDR3 bases: TGTGCCAGCAGTATACAGGGGAATCAGCCCCAGCATTTT.

The chain recombines TRBV19 with TRBJ2-7, with D maybe TRBD1 (6 bases). The germline V gene has CDR1 LNHDA and CDR2 SQIVND (reference sequence). This CDR3 is 13 amino acids long. The germline V and J ends were trimmed by 5 bases and 3 bases, with 11 bases remaining between them. DNA of the CDR3: TGTGCCAGTAGTCCAAGGACAGTCTACGAGCAGTACTTC. Translation: CASSPRTVYEQYF.

This chain connects TRBV12-5 to TRBJ2-1; D unresolved. CDR1 is LGHNT and CDR2 is FRNRAP in the germline V gene. The CDR3 consists of 12 residues. V gave up 1 base and J gave up 8 bases, with 6 bases separating them. Written as DNA, the CDR3 is TGTGCTAGTGGTTTGGGCAGCGATGAGCAGTTCTTC. It yields the protein CASGLGSDEQFF.

The rearrangement joins TRBV28 to TRBJ2-1; the D gene is possibly TRBD1 (6 bases). Germline loops: CDR1 MDHEN, CDR2 SYDVKM. The germline V and J ends were trimmed by 3 bases and 9 bases, with 15 bases remaining between them. This CDR3 region has 14 residues. CDR3: CASSFYSGVGEQFF. CDR3 nucleotides: TGTGCCAGCAGTTTTTACTCAGGGGTGGGTGAGCAGTTCTTC.

V is TRBV5-4 and J is TRBJ1-1, with D possibly TRBD1 on 6 matching bases. Germline CDR1 reads SGHNT; CDR2 reads YYREEE (reference sequence). V lost 0 bases and J 4 bases, leaving 13 bases between the germline ends. The CDR3 loop spans 15 amino acids. CDR3 nucleotides: TGTGCCAGCAGCTTGGACCGGGACACCTTCACTGAAGCTTTCTTT. Protein product: CASSLDRDTFTEAFF.